What follows are 13 T cell receptor beta chains derived from one specimen sequenced in a study of shared clonotypes between healthy human individuals. Sequencing used immunoSEQ multiplex PCR; TCRdb keeps in-frame clones, though not all of them. The sample gives about 2.4 million clones, 80% to 95% of which show up once; approximately 0.36% is in the top ten. The sequenced sample was naive CD4+ T cells from PBMCs. Documented subset: CD45RA+ positively selected. The origin of the receptors is a man aged 18 to 30 in good health. Some clones in this sample may be carry-over from other donors' samples.

The V and J genes are TRBV5-1 and TRBJ2-7; 7 bases line up with TRBD1. Germline V gene lookup returns CDR1 SGHRS and CDR2 YFSETQ. J was trimmed by 2 bases and V by 4 bases; bases with no gene match: 6. The CDR3 has 14 residues. The chain's CDR3 is CASSQGDTPYEQYF. The CDR3 DNA reads as TGCGCCAGCAGCCAGGGGGATACCCCCTACGAGCAGTACTTC.

This clone has only one observation. The same CDR3 also results from other DNA sequences found in this sample. V is TRBV9 and J is TRBJ2-7; D is tentatively TRBD1 or TRBD2 (5 bases each). Germline V gene lookup returns CDR1 SGDLS and CDR2 YYNGEE. This CDR3 comprises 11 residues. V lost 8 bases to trimming and J lost 6 bases, with 12 bases between them. CDR3 protein: CASGRGTEQYF. CDR3 DNA sequence: TGTGCCAGTGGCAGAGGGACCGAGCAGTACTTC.

To note about this clone: The identical CDR3 is also encoded by other nucleotide sequences in the sample. The chain is built from TRBV5-1 and TRBJ2-5, with 8 positions matching TRBD2. The J segment lost 4 bases and the V segment lost 0 bases, leaving 5 bases of the junction unmatched. This CDR3 spans 15 amino acids. Germline CDR1 SGHRS, CDR2 YFSETQ. In DNA, the CDR3 is TGCGCCAGCAGCTTGGAGACGGGAGGGCGAGAGACCCAGTACTTC. Amino acids: CASSLETGGRETQYF.

This clone was detected once. The chain's CDR3 is CASSGGPGETQYF. Written as DNA, the CDR3 is TGTGCCAGCAGTGGGGGGCCCGGAGAGACCCAGTACTTC. The chain couples TRBV28 to TRBJ2-5; the D call may be TRBD1 or TRBD2 (6 bases each). With 5 bases removed from V and 4 bases from J, the gap between germline ends came to 11 bases. This CDR3 is 13 amino acids long. CDR1 and CDR2 from the germline V gene are MDHEN and SYDVKM.

CDR3 in amino acids: CASSVRALGGNEQFF. Here the CDR3 DNA reads TGTGCCAGCAGTGTCCGGGCCCTGGGTGGCAATGAGCAGTTCTTC. This chain joins TRBV2 and TRBJ2-1; D gene ambiguous. With 4 bases removed from V and 6 bases from J, the gap between germline ends came to 16 bases. The CDR3 extends over 15 amino acids. Germline CDR1 and CDR2: SNHLY and FYNNEI.

This clone appeared a few times. The gene calls are TRBV7-9 and TRBJ1-2; maybe TRBD1 (6 bases). The CDR3 loop spans 14 amino acids. Germline V CDR1 and CDR2: SEHNR, FQNEAQ (reference sequence). V was trimmed by 3 bases and J by 6 bases, leaving 14 bases between them. CDR3 bases: TGTGCCAGCAGCTTGTCGCAGGGGTTTGATGGCTACACCTTC. It yields the protein CASSLSQGFDGYTF.

This sequence joins TRBV27 and TRBJ1-3, with D uncertain. V lost 6 bases and J lost 7, with 13 bases in between. The CDR3 runs 13 residues. Germline V gene lookup returns CDR1 MNHEY and CDR2 SMNVEV (reference sequence). The CDR3 DNA follows: TGTGCCAGCAGAAGATCCGGCACGAACACCATATATTTT. Its translation is CASRRSGTNTIYF.

The chain joins TRBV2 to TRBJ1-4; no clear D gene. V was clipped by 6 bases and J by 7 bases, with 18 bases between them. Germline V gene lookup returns CDR1 SNHLY and CDR2 FYNNEI. The CDR3 extends over 15 amino acids. In DNA, the CDR3 is TGTGCCAGCAGGCCGGGTTGGGGTGGTGGTGAAAAACTGTTTTTT. It translates to CASRPGWGGGEKLFF.

This chain connects TRBV7-9 to TRBJ1-1; TRBD1 agrees at 10 bases. The J segment lost 7 bases and the V segment lost 10 bases, leaving 9 bases of the junction unmatched. The CDR3 contains 13 residues. Germline assignment: CDR1 SEHNR and CDR2 FQNEAQ (reference sequence). The CDR3 loop reads CATMDRGVGEAFF. The CDR3 DNA reads as TGTGCCACCATGGACAGGGGGGTAGGTGAAGCTTTCTTT.

This chain joins TRBV5-1 and TRBJ2-7, with D uncertain. The V gene's germline CDR1 is SGHRS and CDR2 YFSETQ. V lost 0 bases to trimming and J lost 9 bases, with 13 bases between them. This CDR3 has 13 amino acids. The CDR3 reads CASSLDYLNVQYF. The CDR3 DNA reads as TGCGCCAGCAGCTTGGACTACCTCAATGTGCAGTACTTC.

CDR3 nucleotides: TGTGCCAGCAGCTCGCAACCAGGGTGGGCCTACGAGCAGTACTTC. This sequence encodes CASSSQPGWAYEQYF. The rearrangement joins TRBV7-2 to TRBJ2-7; a weak D match, TRBD1 (5 bases). Germline V lookup: CDR1 SGHTA, CDR2 FQGNSA. The V and J ends lost 4 bases and 2 bases respectively, with 15 bases between them. There are 15 residues in the CDR3.

The V and J genes are TRBV28 and TRBJ2-7; possible D gene TRBD2, 6 bases. Germline V gene data show CDR1 as MDHEN and CDR2 as SYDVKM. CDR3 length: 13 residues. The V gene lost 7 bases and the J gene lost 9 bases, with 19 bases spanning the gap. The DNA for the CDR3 is TGTGCCAGCACCCCGGGGCGCGGGGTAAGGCAGTACTTC. The encoded protein is CASTPGRGVRQYF.

This clone was counted a single time. The gene calls are TRBV6-6 and TRBJ2-7; 8 bases map to TRBD1. The germline V gene encodes CDR1 MNHNY and CDR2 SVGAGI (reference sequence). V shed 6 bases and J 7 bases; nucleotides not matched to a gene: 11. The CDR3 runs 14 residues. CDR3 loop: CASSFRTGWEEQYF. The DNA of the CDR3 is TGTGCCAGCAGCTTTCGGACAGGGTGGGAGGAGCAGTACTTC.